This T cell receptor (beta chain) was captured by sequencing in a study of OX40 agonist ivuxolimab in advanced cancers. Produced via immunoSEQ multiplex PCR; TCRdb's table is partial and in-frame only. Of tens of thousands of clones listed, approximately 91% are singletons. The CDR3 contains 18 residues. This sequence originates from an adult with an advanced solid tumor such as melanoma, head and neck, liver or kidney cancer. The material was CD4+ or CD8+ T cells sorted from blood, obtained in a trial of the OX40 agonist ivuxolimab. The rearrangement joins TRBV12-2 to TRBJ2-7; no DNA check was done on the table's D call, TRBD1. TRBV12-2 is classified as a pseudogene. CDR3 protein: CASRFFSSHRDRGHEQYF. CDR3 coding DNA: TGTGCAAGTCGCTTTTTTTCCTCTCACCGGGACAGGGGCCACGAGCAGTACTTC.